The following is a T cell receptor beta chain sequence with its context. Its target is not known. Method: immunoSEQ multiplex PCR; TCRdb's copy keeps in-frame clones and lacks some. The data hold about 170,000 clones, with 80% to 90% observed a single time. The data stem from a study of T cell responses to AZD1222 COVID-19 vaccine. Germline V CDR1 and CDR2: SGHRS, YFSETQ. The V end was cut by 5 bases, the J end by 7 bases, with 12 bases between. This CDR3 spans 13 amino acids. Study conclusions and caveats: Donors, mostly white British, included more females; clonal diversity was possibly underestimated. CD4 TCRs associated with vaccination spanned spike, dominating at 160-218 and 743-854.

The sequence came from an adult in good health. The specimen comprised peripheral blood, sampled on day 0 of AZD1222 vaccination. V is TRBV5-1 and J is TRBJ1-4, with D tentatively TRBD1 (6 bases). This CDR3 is CASRAGETEKLFF. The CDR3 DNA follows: TGCGCCAGCAGAGCAGGGGAAACTGAAAAACTGTTTTTT.